The 14 T cell receptor beta chains listed next were all sequenced from one sample in a study of T cell clones after liver transplantation. Repertoires were generated with immunoSEQ multiplex PCR, while TCRdb's copy carries only in-frame clones and drops some. The sample carries tens of thousands of clones, about two thirds recorded once. The sequencing used CD4+ T cells from blood, collected before liver transplant. The receptor set was obtained from a human donor who received a liver transplant.

This clone was picked up a small number of times. V usage is TRBV28 and J usage is TRBJ2-2; D may be TRBD1 (6 bases). Germline CDR1 is MDHEN and CDR2 is SYDVKM. The CDR3 runs to 14 residues. The ends were cut back, 7 bases at V and 0 bases at J, with 9 bases in the middle. CDR3 nucleotides: TGTGCCAGCAACGGACAGCCGAACACCGGGGAGCTGTTTTTT. Its protein is CASNGQPNTGELFF. The full variable domain, completed using reference TRBV28 and TRBJ2-2, is DVKVTQSSRYLVKRTGEKVFLECVQDMDHENMFWYRQDPGLGLRLIYFSYDVKMKEKGDIPEGYSVSREKKERFSLILESASTNQTSMYLCASNGQPNTGELFFGEGSRLTVL.

In its sample, this clone was seen once. This specimen includes other DNA sequences encoding the same CDR3. The rearrangement links TRBV18 to TRBJ2-1; weak D call: TRBD1 (6 bases). The CDR3 is 13 residues long. Germline assignment: CDR1 KGHSH and CDR2 LQKENI. The V end was cut by 6 bases, the J end by 8 bases, with 14 bases between. The CDR3 reads CASSPQGRDEQFF. In DNA form, the CDR3 reads TGTGCCAGCTCTCCCCAGGGGCGAGATGAGCAGTTCTTC.

This clone has ten or more counts. The J gene is TRBJ2-7, the V gene TRBV30; weak D call: TRBD2 (6 bases). Germline V gene lookup returns CDR1 GTSNPN and CDR2 SVGIG (reference sequence). This CDR3 has 13 residues. The germline V and J ends were trimmed by 6 bases and 8 bases, with 20 bases remaining between them. The CDR3 loop reads CACLALDVGQQYF. The CDR3, as DNA: TGTGCCTGCCTAGCGCTCGACGTTGGCCAGCAGTACTTC.

This clone appeared many times. The chain employs TRBV2 and TRBJ1-6; D unclear. This CDR3 has 13 amino acids. Trimming shortened V by 6 bases and J by 10 bases, and 13 bases separated the two germline ends. In germline, CDR1 is SNHLY, CDR2 FYNNEI. CDR3 loop: CASSPLRNSPLHF. Written as DNA, the CDR3 is TGTGCCAGCAGCCCCCTCAGGAACTCACCCCTCCACTTT.

The chain joins TRBV4-1 to TRBJ1-2; 7 bases match TRBD1. The CDR3 length is 16 residues. From germline, CDR1 is MGHRA and CDR2 YSYEKL. V was pared by 1 base and J by 6 bases, with 11 bases of the junction left unmatched. The DNA for the CDR3 is TGCGCCAGCAGCCAAGGGACCGACAGGGCCCTTGATGGCTACACCTTC. Translated: CASSQGTDRALDGYTF.

This clone was counted a few times. The chain uses TRBV30 and TRBJ1-1; 8 nucleotides agree with TRBD1. Germline CDR1 GTSNPN, CDR2 SVGIG (reference sequence). This CDR3 is 12 amino acids long. Germline trimming cut 2 bases from V and 9 bases from J; bases unmatched to any gene: 5. Here the CDR3 DNA reads TGTGCCTGGAGTCCCGGACAGGGCAAAGCTTTCTTT. It specifies CAWSPGQGKAFF.

The chain links TRBV19 to TRBJ1-2, with 9 bases fitting TRBD1. Per the germline V gene, CDR1 is LNHDA and CDR2 is SQIVND (reference sequence). V lost 5 bases and J lost 0; bases outside the gene matches: 1. The CDR3 runs to 14 residues. The CDR3 sequence: CASSRQGANYGYTF. The DNA for the CDR3 is TGTGCCAGTAGTCGACAGGGGGCTAACTATGGCTACACCTTC.

This chain links TRBV6-1 with TRBJ2-1, with a weak D call TRBD1 (5 bases). Between the trimmed V and J ends, which lost 4 bases and 1 base, there was a span of 17 bases. The CDR3 length is 17 residues. Per the germline V gene, CDR1 is MNHNS and CDR2 is SASEGT. CDR3 in amino acids: CASSGPRGSSSYNEQFF. CDR3 DNA: TGTGCCAGCAGTGGGCCTAGGGGCAGCTCTTCCTACAATGAGCAGTTCTTC.

The rearrangement links TRBV29-1 to TRBJ2-7, with 10 bases aligning to TRBD1. The CDR3 has 13 residues. Germline values: CDR1 SQVTM, CDR2 ANQGSEA. Trimming cost V 6 bases and J 2 bases; bases outside gene matches: 4. The CDR3 DNA sequence: TGCAGCGTGTGGACAGGGGGTGCCTACGAGCAGTACTTC. It is translated as CSVWTGGAYEQYF.

The gene calls are TRBV12-5 and TRBJ2-5, with 7 bases aligning to TRBD1. The J segment lost 4 bases and the V segment lost 2 bases, leaving 10 bases of the junction unmatched. This CDR3 spans 16 amino acids. Germline V gene sequence: CDR1 LGHNT, CDR2 FRNRAP. The CDR3 DNA is TGTGCTAGTGGTTTGACCATGACAGGGTTCGTAGAGACCCAGTACTTC. Its protein is CASGLTMTGFVETQYF.

This chain connects TRBV6-4 to TRBJ2-1; 12 bases agree with TRBD2. The V segment lost 3 bases and the J segment 12 bases; nucleotides outside the gene matches: 9. The length of the CDR3 is 15 residues. CDR1 is MRHNA and CDR2 is SNTAGT in the germline V gene. CDR3 protein: CASSESRLAGGRQFF. As DNA, the CDR3 is TGTGCCAGCAGTGAATCGCGCCTAGCGGGGGGGAGGCAGTTCTTC.

The chain employs TRBV28 and TRBJ1-5, with 7 bases lining up with TRBD1. Per the germline V gene, CDR1 is MDHEN and CDR2 is SYDVKM. The CDR3 spans 15 residues. Losses at the gene ends were 1 base for V and 6 bases for J; bases not matched to a gene: 6. CDR3 nucleotide sequence: TGTGCCAGCAGTTTATCCCACAGGGGTCGTCAGCCCCAGCATTTT. It encodes CASSLSHRGRQPQHF.

The sample holds many counts of this clone. This chain connects TRBV10-2 to TRBJ1-6; D is possibly TRBD1 (6 bases). The V gene lost 3 bases and the J gene lost 9 bases, with 18 bases spanning the gap. The CDR3 runs 16 residues. CDR1 and CDR2 from the germline V gene are WSHSY and SAAADI. The CDR3 reads CASSEFSPGVGSPLHF. The CDR3 DNA is TGCGCCAGCAGTGAATTTAGTCCAGGGGTTGGTTCACCCCTCCACTTT.

In regard to this clone: A much larger clone is a single base away; this may be a read error. Other DNA sequences in the sample encode the same CDR3. The chain couples TRBV11-2 to TRBJ2-7; D remains ambiguous. The CDR3 extends over 11 amino acids. V lost 0 bases and J 6 bases, leaving 3 bases between the germline ends. The V gene's germline CDR1 is SGHAT and CDR2 FQNNGV. CDR3 bases: TGTGCCAGCAGCTTAGAAGCCGAGCAGTACTTC. Its protein is CASSLEAEQYF.